The 4 T cell receptor beta chains below all came from one sample that was sequenced in a study of blood T cell repertoires in COVID-19. Sequencing was performed with immunoSEQ multiplex PCR; in TCRdb, only in-frame clones are kept and a portion is missing. The table includes approximately 150,000 clones, about 90% detected once. Sequencing was carried out using PBMCs or T cells enriched from blood (not recorded which). These receptors all stem from a human donor with acute COVID-19. The donor label of this sample is uncertain.

V gene TRBV27 combines with J gene TRBJ1-2; maybe TRBD1 (5 bases). Germline lookup yields CDR1 MNHEY and CDR2 SMNVEV (reference sequence). There are 14 residues in the CDR3. Trimming shortened V by 5 bases and J by 4 bases, and 14 bases separated the two germline ends. Here the CDR3 reads CASSTRGKGYGYTF. The DNA of the CDR3 is TGTGCCAGCAGTACACGGGGGAAGGGCTATGGCTACACCTTC.

The chain links TRBV24-1 to TRBJ1-1; possibly TRBD1 for D (6 bases). Germline V gives CDR1 KGHDR, CDR2 SFDVKD. The CDR3 is 12 amino acids. The V and J ends lost 7 bases and 7 bases respectively, with 12 bases between them. In DNA, the CDR3 is TGTGCCACCAGCTCAACAGGGATTGAAGCTTTCTTT. Translating gives CATSSTGIEAFF.

This clone was seen more than once but under ten times. The chain uses TRBV19 and TRBJ1-2; 11 positions agree with TRBD1. The ends lost 3 bases at V and 4 bases at J; junction bases unmatched: 7. Germline CDR1 and CDR2: LNHDA and SQIVND (reference sequence). The CDR3 runs to 16 residues. In DNA form, the CDR3 reads TGTGCCAGTAGTATGCCCCGGACAGGGGGCTTCTATGGCTACACCTTC. It yields the protein CASSMPRTGGFYGYTF.

This clone has only a few counts. The rearrangement uses TRBV9 and TRBJ2-2, with 11 bases identical to TRBD2. The ends lost 4 bases at V and 3 bases at J; junction bases unmatched: 5. CDR1 is SGDLS, CDR2 YYNGEE, per germline. This CDR3 contains 16 residues. CDR3 nucleotide sequence: TGTGCCAGCAGCATACGTAGCGGGGGGGACACCGGGGAGCTGTTTTTT. Protein: CASSIRSGGDTGELFF.